The next 19 T cell receptor beta chains were all read from a single sample in a study of a mutant IDH1 vaccine in newly diagnosed glioma. Clones were sequenced by immunoSEQ multiplex PCR, and TCRdb holds only the in-frame ones, with some missing. The sample has approximately 36,000 clones, roughly 80% seen once. Time point meaning: week 11, during vaccination. The content of each vaccine dose was 300 ug of mutant IDH1 20-mer peptide, and topical imiquimod accompanied it. No antigen has been identified for these receptors. This sample comprised peripheral blood mononuclear cells (PBMCs), obtained from a glioma patient whose treatment included an IDH1 peptide vaccine. Source of these receptors: a woman between 25 and 40 years old with glioma. Some clones in this sample may be carry-over from other donors' samples.

The CDR3 region is CAWQGVRNYGYTF. The CDR3 DNA is TGTGCCTGGCAGGGGGTTCGGAACTATGGCTACACCTTC. The chain links TRBV30 to TRBJ1-2, with 7 positions matching TRBD1. Germline loops: CDR1 GTSNPN, CDR2 SVGIG (reference sequence). The CDR3 is 13 residues long. Trimming removed 5 bases from V and 2 bases from J; junction bases left unmatched: 5. Combining the CDR3 with reference TRBV30 and TRBJ1-2 gives the whole variable domain SQTIHQWPATLVQPVGSPLSLECTVEGTSNPNLYWYRQAAGRGLQLLFYSVGIGQISSEVPQNLSASRPQDRQFILSSKKLLLSDSGFYLCAWQGVRNYGYTFGSGTRLTVV.

This clone was found once. The chain links TRBV29-1 to TRBJ2-5, with TRBD1 matching over 9 bases. The CDR3 loop spans 17 amino acids. Per germline, CDR1 SQVTM and CDR2 ANQGSEA. Trimming took 3 bases from V and 2 from J; bases not matched to a gene: 13. The CDR3 region has the DNA TGCAGCGTTGAGGGGTCGGACAGGGGTTTTTTTCAAGAGACCCAGTACTTC. Translating it yields CSVEGSDRGFFQETQYF.

The CDR3 sequence is CASSEISRGGDTQYF. The DNA of the CDR3 is TGCGCCAGCAGTGAGATTTCCAGGGGTGGAGATACGCAGTATTTT. The gene calls are TRBV10-1 and TRBJ2-3; D is perhaps TRBD1 (6 bases). Germline CDR1 WNHNN, CDR2 SYGVQD (reference sequence). V was trimmed by 2 bases and J by 5 bases, leaving 14 bases between them. This CDR3 contains 15 residues.

The chain is built from TRBV15 and TRBJ1-5, with no clear D. V was pared by 5 bases and J by 7 bases, with 15 bases between. This CDR3 has 14 amino acids. CDR1 is LNHNV and CDR2 is YYDKDF in the germline V gene (reference sequence). The CDR3 DNA follows: TGTGCCACCAGCGGGATAGGTACTGGGCAGCCCCAGCATTTT. Its protein product is CATSGIGTGQPQHF.

This sequence joins TRBV5-6 and TRBJ1-1, with 8 nucleotides matching TRBD1. With 3 bases clipped from V and 5 bases from J, the junction kept 6 bases outside the gene matches. Per the germline V gene, CDR1 is SGHDT and CDR2 is YYEEEE. CDR3 length: 14 amino acids. The CDR3 loop is CASSSGGKMTEAFF. As DNA, the CDR3 is TGTGCCAGCAGCTCAGGGGGCAAAATGACTGAAGCTTTCTTT.

The V gene is TRBV30, the J gene TRBJ2-3; maybe TRBD2 (6 bases). V was shortened by 5 bases and J by 6 bases, with 9 bases between the two germline ends. Per the germline V gene, CDR1 is GTSNPN and CDR2 is SVGIG (reference sequence). The CDR3 is 11 residues long. The CDR3 DNA follows: TGTGCCTGGCAGAGCGGGGATACGCAGTATTTT. It translates to CAWQSGDTQYF. The full variable domain, with the rest looked up from reference TRBV30 and TRBJ2-3, is SQTIHQWPATLVQPVGSPLSLECTVEGTSNPNLYWYRQAAGRGLQLLFYSVGIGQISSEVPQNLSASRPQDRQFILSSKKLLLSDSGFYLCAWQSGDTQYFGPGTRLTVL.

This clone was seen only a few times. The genes are TRBV2 and TRBJ1-1; possibly TRBD1 for D (5 bases). Deletions cut 4 bases from V and 4 bases from J, with 10 bases between. Germline CDR1 reads SNHLY; CDR2 reads FYNNEI. This CDR3 is built from 13 residues. CDR3 in amino acids: CASSGPGGTEAFF. As DNA, the CDR3 is TGTGCCAGCAGTGGGCCGGGGGGCACTGAAGCTTTCTTT.

V gene TRBV6-1 combines with J gene TRBJ2-1, with no clear D. The germline V gene has CDR1 MNHNS and CDR2 SASEGT. The CDR3 extends over 14 amino acids. Between the trimmed V and J ends, which lost 5 bases and 10 bases, there was a span of 18 bases. The CDR3 coding sequence is TGTGCCAGCAGTTCAAGCCCCGAAACCCCGGAGCAGTTCTTC. This encodes CASSSSPETPEQFF.

The chain combines TRBV11-2 with TRBJ2-7; D is undetermined. With 8 bases removed from V and 4 bases from J, the gap between germline ends came to 9 bases. The CDR3 is 11 amino acids. CDR1 and CDR2 from the germline V gene are SGHAT and FQNNGV. CDR3 residues: CASGIQYEQYF. The CDR3, as DNA: TGTGCCAGCGGGATTCAGTACGAGCAGTACTTC.

This chain connects TRBV5-8 to TRBJ1-3; D not resolved. V lost 0 bases and J lost 4, with 14 bases in between. The germline V gene has CDR1 SGHTS and CDR2 YDEGEE. CDR3 length: 16 residues. The CDR3 region is CASSLDGPLAGNTIYF. The CDR3 DNA is TGTGCCAGCAGCTTGGATGGGCCTTTGGCAGGAAACACCATATATTTT.

As DNA, the CDR3 is TGTGCCAGCAGCATCGCAGGGAAGTTCTACGAGCAGTACTTC. Encoded protein: CASSIAGKFYEQYF. V is TRBV5-6 and J is TRBJ2-7; D may be TRBD1 (5 bases). The CDR3 length is 14 residues. Looked up from germline, CDR1 is SGHDT and CDR2 is YYEEEE. V gave up 4 bases and J gave up 3 bases, with 14 bases separating them.

This clone was counted between two and nine times. This sequence joins TRBV29-1 and TRBJ1-1; D gene uncertain. This CDR3 contains 11 residues. The germline V gene encodes CDR1 SQVTM and CDR2 ANQGSEA. The ends were cut back, 5 bases at V and 8 bases at J, with 12 bases in the middle. The DNA of the CDR3 is TGCAGCGTTCAGGTCATCACCGAAGCTTTCTTT. Its translation: CSVQVITEAFF.

The J gene is TRBJ1-2, the V gene TRBV10-1, with 8 positions matching TRBD1. The CDR3 contains 15 residues. V lost 6 bases, J lost 2 bases, and 8 bases stayed unmatched. Germline values: CDR1 WNHNN, CDR2 SYGVQD (reference sequence). The CDR3 here is CASSPGGASNYGYTF. Written as DNA, the CDR3 is TGCGCCAGCAGCCCAGGGGGCGCATCCAACTATGGCTACACCTTC.

This clone was seen a single time. The genes are TRBV9 and TRBJ1-2; 7 bases match TRBD1. V gave up 4 bases and J gave up 8 bases; unmatched junction bases: 8. The germline V gene encodes CDR1 SGDLS and CDR2 YYNGEE. This CDR3 contains 13 residues. CDR3 nucleotides: TGTGCCAGCAGCCCCCGACAGGGAATCGGCTACACCTTC. Protein sequence: CASSPRQGIGYTF.

The chain recombines TRBV19 with TRBJ2-7, with a weak D call TRBD2 (6 bases). The CDR3 spans 14 residues. V was clipped by 1 base and J by 2 bases, with 9 bases between them. Germline V gene lookup returns CDR1 LNHDA and CDR2 SQIVND (reference sequence). The CDR3, as DNA: TGTGCCAGTAGTATAGCGGGCGGGACCTACGAGCAGTACTTC. This encodes CASSIAGGTYEQYF.

The rearrangement joins TRBV13 to TRBJ2-1, with TRBD2 matching 9 bases. Germline V gene sequence: CDR1 PRHDT, CDR2 FYEKMQ (reference sequence). The V gene end was trimmed by 4 bases and the J gene end by 10 bases; junction bases not matched to a gene: 5. The CDR3 length is 13 residues. CDR3 sequence: CASSSGLAREQFF. CDR3 sequence (DNA): TGTGCCAGCAGCTCAGGACTAGCGCGGGAGCAGTTCTTC.

DNA for the CDR3: TGTGCCAGCAGACAGCGGGAGGGCCGTTGGGTGGCAGATACGCAGTATTTT. Its translation: CASRQREGRWVADTQYF. This sequence joins TRBV2 and TRBJ2-3; 10 bases map to TRBD2. CDR1 is SNHLY and CDR2 is FYNNEI in the germline V gene. V lost 6 bases and J lost 4; bases outside the gene matches: 13. CDR3 length equals 17 residues.

This clone was counted only a few times. This chain uses TRBV5-4 with TRBJ1-5, with 8 positions matching TRBD1. Germline loops: CDR1 SGHNT, CDR2 YYREEE (reference sequence). The CDR3 spans 16 residues. With 4 bases clipped from V and 5 bases from J, the junction kept 11 bases outside the gene matches. For the CDR3, the DNA is TGTGCCAGCAGCACACCGGGACAGGCCCTCCATCAGCCCCAGCATTTT. Translating it yields CASSTPGQALHQPQHF.

The rearrangement links TRBV30 to TRBJ1-1; possible D gene TRBD1, 6 bases. V dropped 1 base and J dropped 7 bases, with 13 bases sitting between them. Germline loops: CDR1 GTSNPN, CDR2 SVGIG (reference sequence). The CDR3 runs 13 residues. The CDR3 DNA reads as TGTGCCTGGAGTGCCGGGGGCGGTGGTGAAGCTTTCTTT. Translation: CAWSAGGGGEAFF. Full variable domain (remainder filled in from reference TRBV30 and TRBJ1-1): SQTIHQWPATLVQPVGSPLSLECTVEGTSNPNLYWYRQAAGRGLQLLFYSVGIGQISSEVPQNLSASRPQDRQFILSSKKLLLSDSGFYLCAWSAGGGGEAFFGQGTRLTVV.